Listed here are 29 T cell receptor beta chains from one sample, sequenced in a study of tumor-infiltrating lymphocytes in primary liver carcinoma. The researchers produced TCR beta cDNA from approximately 0.45 ug total RNA with a constant-region primer. Libraries covering TCR beta were generated through three nested multiplex PCR rounds (using a slightly modified ARM-PCR). The opening two PCR rounds, about 11 cycles each, paired TRBV1-TRBV30 forward primers with a C-beta reverse primer. Each CDR3 protein gets one entry after TCRdb re-called the multiplex PCR reads with MiXCR. Counted here are around 35,000 distinct CDR3 sequences, about 75% occurring once; the ten biggest clones make up more than 35%. The tissue used was unsorted bulk material of about 19-34 mg. RNA and DNA were co-extracted from it with the AllPrep DNA/RNA mini kit. Input material: tumor-adjacent normal liver tissue. The origin of the receptors is a man aged 40-50 years with primary liver carcinoma and hepatitis B virus infection.

For this clonotype: The junction and the germline gene differ at one end; a read error may be behind it. The chain links TRBV12-3 or TRBV12-4 to TRBJ2-1; D perhaps matches TRBD1 (6 bases). CDR3 length equals 12 residues. CDR3 amino acids: CASIRGDYEQIF. The CDR3 region has the DNA TGTGCCAGCATCAGGGGAGACTACGAGCAGATCTTC.

As to this clonotype: The limits of the CDR3 on the DNA are not certain, so only TCRdb's listed CDR3 is given. The J gene is TRBJ1-2, the V gene TRBV11-2; the D call of TRBD1 is as the table states it, not checked on the DNA. The CDR3 region is 15 residues in length, termini included. Germline values: CDR1 SGHAT, CDR2 FQNNGV. Here the CDR3 reads CTSSPIQGSGYGCIF.

This chain connects TRBV4-2 to TRBJ2-3; D gene unclear. Germline lookup yields CDR1 LGHNA and CDR2 YNFKEQ. CDR3 length: 14 amino acids. V was cut by 4 bases and J by 4 bases, with 12 bases left in between. CDR3 amino acids: CASSLGNSADTQYF. The CDR3 DNA follows: TGTGCCAGCAGCCTAGGGAATTCGGCAGATACGCAGTATTTT.

In regard to this clonotype: The conserved phenylalanine or tryptophan normally closing the CDR3 is absent here, so this likely arose from a read error. This chain links TRBV29-1 with TRBJ1-3, with D possibly being TRBD1 (6 bases). Looked up from germline, CDR1 is SQVTM and CDR2 is ANQGSEA. Between the trimmed V and J ends, which lost 8 bases and 7 bases, there was a span of 21 bases. This CDR3 spans 14 amino acids. CDR3 sequence: CSIGGGTMMNTIYY. The CDR3 nucleotides are TGCAGCATTGGGGGGGGGACAATGATGAACACCATATATTAT.

Concerning this clonotype itself: One end of the junction is discordant with germline, which a read error may explain. The chain joins TRBV28 to TRBJ1-5; D is possibly TRBD1 (6 bases). In germline, CDR1 is MDHEN, CDR2 SYDVKM. This CDR3 has 14 residues. The chain's CDR3 is CASRSAGASQPQHF. CDR3 bases: TGTGCAAGCAGATCGGCAGGGGCTTCCCAGCCCCAGCATTTT. Full variable domain (outside the CDR3, taken from reference TRBV28 and TRBJ1-5): DVKVTQSSRYLVKRTGEKVFLECVQDMDHENMFWYRQDPGLGLRLIYFSYDVKMKEKGDIPEGYSVSREKKERFSLILESASTNQTSMYLCASRSAGASQPQHFGDGTRLSIL.

Details on this clonotype: At one end the junction does not follow the germline gene, possibly because of a read error. The CDR3 protein is CASSPSVWGKGYEQCF. CDR3 sequence (DNA): TGTGCCAGCAGTCCCTCCGTTTGGGGGAAGGGCTACGAGCAGTGCTTC. V is TRBV6-5 and J is TRBJ2-7; D possibly uses TRBD1 or TRBD2 (5 bases each). Per the germline V gene, CDR1 is MNHEY and CDR2 is SVGAGI. The CDR3 sequence is 16 residues long.

In the case of this clonotype: A read error may account for a junction end that differs from germline. The chain recombines TRBV11-2 with TRBJ2-1; a weak D match, TRBD1 (5 bases). Germline CDR1 reads SGHAT; CDR2 reads FQNNGV. The CDR3 length is 16 residues. CDR3 nucleotide sequence: TGTGTCAGCAGCTTTGGGGAAGTGGGGCGCTTCAATGAGCAGTTTTTC. Protein: CVSSFGEVGRFNEQFF.

This clonotype has a single count. An end of the junction does not agree with germline; a read error may underlie this. The rearrangement joins TRBV11-1 to TRBJ2-4, with 13 bases that match TRBD2. The CDR3 length is 17 residues. CDR1 is SGHAT and CDR2 is FQDESV in the germline V gene (reference sequence). CDR3 protein: CANSFPGTSGTKNIRYF. DNA of the CDR3: TGTGCCAACAGCTTTCCCGGGACTAGCGGGACCAAAAACATTAGGTACTTC.

This clonotype has a handful of counts. This sequence may be a read error, since a much larger clone differs from it by one base. The chain joins TRBV5-1 to TRBJ2-7, with D unresolved. This CDR3 region has 14 residues. Trimming removed 5 bases at V and 1 base at J, with 13 bases between. Germline values: CDR1 SGHRS, CDR2 YFSETQ. The CDR3 sequence is CASRPGPGSYEQYF. The CDR3 region has the DNA TGCGCCAGCAGGCCCGGGCCAGGATCCTACGAGCAGTACTTC.

Comments on this clonotype: The CDR3 carries no conserved terminal phenylalanine or tryptophan, so it likely arises from a read error. The chain employs TRBV10-3 and TRBJ2-7, with D perhaps given as TRBD1 or TRBD2 (5 bases each). Germline V lookup: CDR1 ENHRY, CDR2 SYGVKD. This CDR3 spans 12 amino acids. V was shortened by 7 bases and J by 6 bases, with 13 bases between the two germline ends. CDR3 DNA sequence: TGTGCCATCAACTCGGGTGGGACCGAGCAGTACTCC. As protein: CAINSGGTEQYS.

The sample holds many counts of this clonotype. The chain links TRBV6-2 or TRBV6-3 to TRBJ2-5, with D unclear. CDR3 length equals 12 residues. The ends were cut back, 2 bases at V and 5 bases at J, with 6 bases in the middle. Germline loops: CDR1 MNHEY, CDR2 SVGEGT. The CDR3 loop reads CASSYRVETQYF. The CDR3 DNA is TGTGCCAGCAGTTACCGGGTGGAGACCCAGTACTTC.

About this clonotype itself: At one end, the junction sequence differs from germline, possibly due to a read error. The V call is TRBV7-8, the J call TRBJ1-6, with TRBD1 as a possible D gene (5 bases). This CDR3 comprises 17 residues. Germline CDR1 reads SGHVS; CDR2 reads FQNEAQ. The CDR3 DNA follows: TGTGTCAGCAGCTTACCCCCTCGAGGGACTCTTAATTCACCCCTCCACTTT. This encodes CVSSLPPRGTLNSPLHF.

Within the sample, this clonotype is large. V gene TRBV11-3 combines with J gene TRBJ1-1; tentative D call: TRBD1 (6 bases). The V gene's germline CDR1 is SGHNT and CDR2 YENEEA. The CDR3 runs to 15 residues. The V and J ends lost 5 bases and 3 bases respectively, with 16 bases between them. The chain's CDR3 is CASSRGGSGDTEAFF. The CDR3 coding sequence is TGTGCCAGCAGCCGCGGGGGGTCAGGGGACACTGAAGCTTTCTTT.

The rearrangement links TRBV11-1 to TRBJ2-4; 9 nucleotides align to TRBD2. This CDR3 is built from 17 residues. CDR1 is SGHAT, CDR2 FQDESV, per germline (reference sequence). This CDR3 is CPNSFPGTSRTKNIQYF. In DNA, the CDR3 is TGTCCCAACAGCTTTCCCGGGACTAGCAGGACCAAAAACATTCAGTACTTC.

On this clonotype itself: A junction end diverges from the germline sequence, so it may reflect a read error. This chain uses TRBV5-1 with TRBJ2-7, with 11 bases lining up with TRBD2. Germline V gene data show CDR1 as SGHRS and CDR2 as YFSETQ. The CDR3 spans 14 residues. The CDR3 loop is CASGAGTSGYEQYF. CDR3 DNA sequence: TGCGCCAGCGGGGCCGGGACTAGCGGTTACGAGCAGTATTTC.

For this clonotype: An end of the junction differs from the germline gene, which may be a read error. V is TRBV7-9 and J is TRBJ2-1; possibly TRBD1 for D (6 bases). Germline V gene lookup returns CDR1 SEHNR and CDR2 FQNEAQ (reference sequence). The CDR3 totals 14 residues. The CDR3 reads CASSSWGRDNEQSF. The CDR3, as DNA: TGTGCCAGCAGCTCATGGGGACGGGACAATGAGCAGTCCTTC.

As for this clonotype: One end of the junction is discordant with germline, which a read error may explain. The rearrangement links TRBV4-1 to TRBJ2-1; D is possibly TRBD2 (5 bases). The CDR3 consists of 16 residues. CDR1 is MGHRA and CDR2 is YSYEKL in the germline V gene. CDR3 loop: CASSHESAIGVNEQFF. Here the CDR3 DNA reads TGCGCTAGCAGCCATGAATCGGCTATCGGGGTAAATGAGCAGTTCTTC.

The gene calls are TRBV7-3 and TRBJ2-7; TRBD1 might be the D (5 bases). Germline V gives CDR1 SGHTA, CDR2 FQGTGA. V shed 3 bases and J shed 10 bases, with 13 bases lying between them. CDR3 length: 12 residues. The DNA of the CDR3 is TGTGCCAGCAGCTTCAGGGTCCAAGTTCAGTACTTC. This codes for CASSFRVQVQYF. Based on the CDR3 plus reference TRBV7-3 and TRBJ2-7, the full variable domain is GAGVSQTPSNKVTEKGKYVELRCDPISGHTALYWYRQSLGQGPEFLIYFQGTGAADDSGLPNDRFFAVRPEGSVSTLKIQRTERGDSAVYLCASSFRVQVQYFGPGTRLTVT.

The J gene is TRBJ2-2, the V gene TRBV4-3; 12 nucleotides agree with TRBD2. This CDR3 has 18 amino acids. Germline CDR1 is LGHNA and CDR2 is YSLEER. V lost 0 bases and J lost 11; bases outside the gene matches: 13. The DNA for the CDR3 is TGCGCCAGCAGCCAAGATAGCCAGGGACTAGCGGGCCTGGGTGAGCTGTTTTTT. Translating it yields CASSQDSQGLAGLGELFF.

The chain couples TRBV7-7 to TRBJ2-2; possible D gene TRBD1, 6 bases. V was cut by 1 base and J by 8 bases, with 11 bases left in between. The CDR3 runs to 14 residues. Germline V gives CDR1 SSHAT, CDR2 FNYEAQ (reference sequence). The CDR3 sequence is CASSLEPGEGELFF. Written as DNA, the CDR3 is TGTGCCAGCAGCTTAGAACCAGGGGAAGGGGAGCTGTTTTTT.

Turning to this clonotype: A single base separates this from a much larger clone, so it may be a read error. The rearrangement joins TRBV19 to TRBJ1-1, with D possibly TRBD1 on 6 matching bases. V lost 8 bases and J lost 7, with 17 bases in between. CDR3 length: 13 residues. Germline CDR1 and CDR2: LNHDA and SQIVND (reference sequence). The DNA for the CDR3 is TGTGCCAGTCGGGGGGCCGCTTTGAATGAAGCTTTCTTT. It is translated as CASRGAALNEAFF. Drawing the rest from reference TRBV19 and TRBJ1-1, the complete variable domain is DGGITQSPKYLFRKEGQNVTLSCEQNLNHDAMYWYRQDPGQGLRLIYYSQIVNDFQKGDIAEGYSVSREKKESFPLTVTSAQKNPTAFYLCASRGAALNEAFFGQGTRLTVV.

Comment on this clonotype: The germline gene is not matched at one end of the junction; a read error may be the cause. The chain joins TRBV15 to TRBJ2-4, with TRBD2 as a possible D gene (5 bases). Germline V gene sequence: CDR1 LNHNV, CDR2 YYDKDF (reference sequence). The CDR3 is made up of 16 amino acids. DNA of the CDR3: TGTGCCACCAGCAGAGGGAGAGGGTTAGCCAAAAATATTCAGTACTTC. It is translated as CATSRGRGLAKNIQYF.

The count of this clonotype is one. One junction end disagrees with the germline gene, perhaps due to a read error. The rearrangement links TRBV11-1 to TRBJ2-4, with TRBD2 matching 7 bases. This CDR3 contains 17 residues. Germline CDR1 and CDR2: SGHAT and FQDESV (reference sequence). CDR3 nucleotide sequence: TGTGCCGGCAGCTTTACCGGGACTATCGGGACCAAAAACATTCAGTACTTC. Protein sequence: CAGSFTGTIGTKNIQYF.

The chain employs TRBV4-1 and TRBJ1-1; D might be TRBD1 (6 bases). This CDR3 is 16 amino acids long. Germline CDR1 is MGHRA and CDR2 is YSYEKL. With 7 bases removed from V and 1 base from J, the gap between germline ends came to 19 bases. The CDR3 here is CASTVIGGRGNTEAFF. The CDR3 bases are TGCGCCAGCACCGTGATTGGGGGGCGTGGGAACACTGAAGCTTTCTTT.

This clonotype was recorded at least ten times. It may be a read error: a sequence one base away is much more abundant. Since no conserved phenylalanine or tryptophan closes the CDR3, a read error is the likely cause. The chain couples TRBV11-2 to TRBJ2-3; D is perhaps TRBD2 (6 bases). The CDR3 is 16 amino acids. The germline gives CDR1 SGHAT, CDR2 FQNNGV. Trimming took off 4 bases at V and 5 bases at J, with 19 bases between the two ends. CDR3 region: CASSSTTSPGRDTQYL. The CDR3 DNA reads as TGTGCCAGCAGCTCAACTACTAGCCCGGGTAGAGATACGCAGTATCTT.

The sample holds a few counts of this clonotype. A read error is likely, as this CDR3 ends without the conserved phenylalanine or tryptophan. The chain carries TRBV5-4 and TRBJ2-3; maybe TRBD1 (5 bases). This CDR3 is built from 15 residues. CDR1 is SGHNT, CDR2 YYREEE, per germline (reference sequence). The CDR3 loop is CASSLAERGTDTQYY. DNA for the CDR3: TGTGCAAGCAGCTTGGCAGAAAGGGGTACAGATACGCAGTATTAT.

This clonotype is labeled as medium-sized (0.01 to 0.1%). The chain links TRBV6-1 to TRBJ1-5; D gene ambiguous. With 5 bases removed from V and 2 bases from J, the gap between germline ends came to 10 bases. The germline V gene has CDR1 MNHNS and CDR2 SASEGT. There are 14 residues in the CDR3. CDR3 sequence reads: CASSTHKGNQPQHF. Here the CDR3 DNA reads TGTGCCAGCAGTACCCATAAGGGCAATCAGCCCCAGCATTTT.

The rearrangement joins TRBV7-8 to TRBJ2-1; a weak D match, TRBD2 (6 bases). Trimming took off 3 bases at V and 13 bases at J, with 34 bases between the two ends. CDR1 is SGHVS, CDR2 FQNEAQ, per germline. This CDR3 has 19 residues. DNA for the CDR3: TGTGCCAGCAGCTTTACCCCCTCTTCCGAGTGGGAGGAGAATGGTGAACAGTTCTTC. Its translation: CASSFTPSSEWEENGEQFF.

For the CDR3, the DNA is TGTGCCAGCAGCTCCAAAACTAGCGCGAGGGCTCTTGAGCAGTTCTTC. Amino acid sequence: CASSSKTSARALEQFF. The rearrangement joins TRBV5-4 to TRBJ2-1; 7 positions match TRBD2. J gave up 9 bases and V 3 bases, and 15 bases lay outside the gene matches. The germline V gene encodes CDR1 SGHNT and CDR2 YYREEE (reference sequence). This CDR3 region has 16 residues.